This T cell receptor (beta chain) is drawn from a study of T-cell memory formation after mild COVID-19. The wider study: Clustering of TCRs was largely donor specific. Regarding the study as a whole: CD4/CD8 balance held among clones contracting day 15 to 85, and later expanders leaned CD4+.

CDR3 length equals 15 residues. Germline V CDR1 and CDR2: SGHRS, YFSETQ. Deletions cut 4 bases from V and 3 bases from J, with 16 bases between. From 5'RACE with constant-segment primers came TCR alpha and TCR beta cDNA libraries that carried sample barcodes and UMIs. MiXCR, applied by TCRdb to the 5' RACE reads, yields one record per CDR3 protein. In the table there are about 560,000 distinct CDR3 sequences, around 15% of which are singletons. Regarding this clonotype: Its antigen is not known.

This chain uses TRBV5-1 with TRBJ2-5; weak D call: TRBD2 (6 bases). The specimen was PBMCs or a T cell subset sorted from them (not recorded which). This receptor was obtained from an adult woman who had mild COVID-19 (a few samples of this study predate the infection). Cell type and time point are not known. CDR3 coding DNA: TGCGCCAGCAGCCAATTTGGACTACCCAAAGAGACCCAGTACTTC. Translating it yields CASSQFGLPKETQYF.